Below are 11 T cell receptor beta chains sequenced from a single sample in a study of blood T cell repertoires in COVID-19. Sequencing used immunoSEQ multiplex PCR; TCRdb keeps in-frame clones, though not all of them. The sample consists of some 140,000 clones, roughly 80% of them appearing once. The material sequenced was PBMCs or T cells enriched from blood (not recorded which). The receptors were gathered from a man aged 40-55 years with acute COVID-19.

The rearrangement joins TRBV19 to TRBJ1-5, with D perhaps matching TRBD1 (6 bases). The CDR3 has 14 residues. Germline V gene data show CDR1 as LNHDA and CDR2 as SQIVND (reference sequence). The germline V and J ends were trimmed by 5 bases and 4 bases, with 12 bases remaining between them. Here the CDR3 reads CASSPDRINQPQHF. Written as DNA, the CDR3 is TGTGCCAGTAGTCCCGACAGGATAAATCAGCCCCAGCATTTT. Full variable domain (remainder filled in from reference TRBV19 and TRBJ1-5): DGGITQSPKYLFRKEGQNVTLSCEQNLNHDAMYWYRQDPGQGLRLIYYSQIVNDFQKGDIAEGYSVSREKKESFPLTVTSAQKNPTAFYLCASSPDRINQPQHFGDGTRLSIL.

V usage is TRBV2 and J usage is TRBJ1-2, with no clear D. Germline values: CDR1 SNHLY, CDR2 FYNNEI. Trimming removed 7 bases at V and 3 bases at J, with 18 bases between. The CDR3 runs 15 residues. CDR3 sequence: CASNLEGGYDYGYTF. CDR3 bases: TGTGCCAGCAACCTCGAGGGAGGTTACGACTATGGCTACACCTTC.

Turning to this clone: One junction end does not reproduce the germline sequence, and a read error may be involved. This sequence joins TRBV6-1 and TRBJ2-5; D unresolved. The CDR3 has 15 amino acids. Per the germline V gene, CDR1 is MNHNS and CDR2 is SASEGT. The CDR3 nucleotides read TGTGCCAGCAGGGAAGCGCTTCACTCCGGAGAGACCCAGTACTTC. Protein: CASREALHSGETQYF.

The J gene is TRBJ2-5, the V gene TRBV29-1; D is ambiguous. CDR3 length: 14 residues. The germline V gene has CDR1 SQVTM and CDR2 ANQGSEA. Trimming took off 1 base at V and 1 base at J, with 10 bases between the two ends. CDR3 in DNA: TGCAGCGTTGAAGGGGCCCATTTCCAAGAGACCCAGTACTTC. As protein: CSVEGAHFQETQYF. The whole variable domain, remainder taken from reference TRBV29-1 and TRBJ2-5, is SAVISQKPSRDICQRGTSLTIQCQVDSQVTMMFWYRQQPGQSLTLIATANQGSEATYESGFVIDKFPISRPNLTFSTLTVSNMSPEDSSIYLCSVEGAHFQETQYFGPGTRLLVL.

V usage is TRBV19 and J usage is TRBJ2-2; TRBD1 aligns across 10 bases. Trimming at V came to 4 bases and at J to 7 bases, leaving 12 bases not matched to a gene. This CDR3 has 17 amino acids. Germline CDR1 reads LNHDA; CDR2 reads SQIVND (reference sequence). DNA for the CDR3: TGTGCCAGTAGTACCGGCCGACAGGGGGCAAATGGCGGGGAGCTGTTTTTT. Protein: CASSTGRQGANGGELFF.

CDR3 DNA sequence: TGTGCCAGTAGTCCATGGGGGACAGGGGAAGAGACCCAGTACTTC. Amino acids: CASSPWGTGEETQYF. The V and J genes are TRBV19 and TRBJ2-5; TRBD1 matches 10 bases. There are 15 residues in the CDR3. The V and J ends lost 5 bases and 3 bases, in that order; junction bases with no gene match: 6. Germline assignment: CDR1 LNHDA and CDR2 SQIVND (reference sequence). Together with reference TRBV19 and TRBJ2-5, the CDR3 gives the full variable domain: DGGITQSPKYLFRKEGQNVTLSCEQNLNHDAMYWYRQDPGQGLRLIYYSQIVNDFQKGDIAEGYSVSREKKESFPLTVTSAQKNPTAFYLCASSPWGTGEETQYFGPGTRLLVL.

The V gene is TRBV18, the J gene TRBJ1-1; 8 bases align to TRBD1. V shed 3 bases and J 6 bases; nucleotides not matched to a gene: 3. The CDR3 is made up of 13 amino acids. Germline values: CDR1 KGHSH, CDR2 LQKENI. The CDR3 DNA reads TGTGCCAGCTCACCCCGACAGGGGCCTGAAGCTTTCTTT. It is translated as CASSPRQGPEAFF. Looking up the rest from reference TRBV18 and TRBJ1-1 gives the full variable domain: NAGVMQNPRHLVRRRGQEARLRCSPMKGHSHVYWYRQLPEEGLKFMVYLQKENIIDESGMPKERFSAEFPKEGPSILRIQQVVRGDSAAYFCASSPRQGPEAFFGQGTRLTVV.

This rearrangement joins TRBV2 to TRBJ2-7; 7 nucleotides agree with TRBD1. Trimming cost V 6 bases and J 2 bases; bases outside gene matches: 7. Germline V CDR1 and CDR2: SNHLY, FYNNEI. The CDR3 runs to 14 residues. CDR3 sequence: CASSQQGSTYEQYF. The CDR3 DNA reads TGTGCCAGCAGCCAACAGGGGTCCACCTACGAGCAGTACTTC.

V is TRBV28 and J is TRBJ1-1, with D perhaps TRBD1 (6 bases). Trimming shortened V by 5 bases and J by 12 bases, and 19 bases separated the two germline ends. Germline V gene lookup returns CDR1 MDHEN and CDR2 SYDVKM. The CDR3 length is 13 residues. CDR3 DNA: TGTGCCAGCAGTGCGGACAGAGAGTCAACTCCTTTCTTT. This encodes CASSADRESTPFF.

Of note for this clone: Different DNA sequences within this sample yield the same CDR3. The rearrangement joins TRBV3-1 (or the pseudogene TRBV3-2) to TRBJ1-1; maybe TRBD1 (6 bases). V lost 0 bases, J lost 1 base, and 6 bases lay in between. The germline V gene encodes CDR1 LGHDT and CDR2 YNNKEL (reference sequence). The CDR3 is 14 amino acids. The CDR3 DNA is TGTGCCAGCAGCCAAGAAGGGGGGAACACTGAAGCTTTCTTT. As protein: CASSQEGGNTEAFF.

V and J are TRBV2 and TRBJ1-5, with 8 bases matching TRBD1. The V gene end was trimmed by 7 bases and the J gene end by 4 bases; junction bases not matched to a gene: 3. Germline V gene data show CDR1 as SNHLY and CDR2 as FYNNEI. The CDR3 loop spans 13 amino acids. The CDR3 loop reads CASTGGLNQPQHF. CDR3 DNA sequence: TGTGCCAGCACAGGGGGCTTGAATCAGCCCCAGCATTTT.